The TCR beta chain under discussion was sequenced for a study of cytomegalovirus exposure and HLA in healthy donors. Study conclusions and caveats: It was 160 or so TCR beta chains that were listed as cytomegalovirus-associated. With high specificity and sensitivity, the classifier reportedly diagnosed cytomegalovirus status.

Measured with immunoSEQ multiplex PCR; TCRdb has only the in-frame clones, and not every one. This sample has some 130,000 clones; roughly nine tenths occur once, and the top ten carry more than 1%. Germline lookup yields CDR1 MNHNS and CDR2 SASEGT. V lost 4 bases to trimming and J lost 0 bases, with 12 bases between them. This CDR3 comprises 15 residues. This clone has just one count. Its antigen is as yet unknown. The receptor was isolated from a woman aged 18-35 years in good health and CMV-seronegative. Sequenced sample: PBMCs. The rearrangement links TRBV6-1 to TRBJ1-1, with D maybe TRBD1 (6 bases). The chain's CDR3 is CASSVQGYMNTEAFF. CDR3 nucleotide sequence: TGTGCCAGCAGTGTGCAGGGGTATATGAACACTGAAGCTTTCTTT.